One sample yielded the 22 T cell receptor delta chains listed below, sequenced in a study of gamma-delta chains in newborns, infants, children. TCRdb re-identified clones in the reads via CATT. The sample contains roughly 1,300 delta-chain clones, around 1% of which appear only once. The sample was blood. The receptor source for this set is a child in good health.

To note about this clone: A far larger clone differs by one base, so this is likely a read error. J is TRDJ1 and V is TRDV2; the match to TRDD3 covers 11 bases. Germline V gene data show CDR1 as GEAIGNYY and CDR2 as EKD. Unmatched junction bases numbered 18, after V lost 0 bases and J lost 4 bases. The CDR3 totals 20 residues. The chain's CDR3 is CACDTVLSLGDTRTIDKLIF. In DNA form, the CDR3 reads TGTGCCTGTGACACCGTACTTAGTTTGGGGGATACGCGTACCATCGATAAACTCATCTTT.

This clone came up a few times. A read error may be the cause here, since a much bigger clone is one base away. The gene calls are TRDV1 and TRDJ1; 10 bases align to TRDD3. Germline V lookup: CDR1 TSWWSYY, CDR2 QGS. After removal of 1 base from V and 1 base from J, the junction contained 24 bases not matched to a gene. The CDR3 sequence is 23 residues long. CDR3 protein: CALGEPHSSSTGGSLVLTDKLIF. Here the CDR3 DNA reads TGTGCTCTTGGGGAACCTCATTCCTCATCTACTGGGGGATCCCTCGTTCTCACCGATAAACTCATCTTT.

This clone occurred a few times. The chain uses TRDV2 and TRDJ1; D unresolved. Trimming left V 0 bases short and J 4 bases short, with 8 bases between. This CDR3 region has 13 residues. Germline V gene lookup returns CDR1 GEAIGNYY and CDR2 EKD. The CDR3 loop is CACDTLGGDKLIF. CDR3 DNA sequence: TGTGCCTGTGACACCCTCGGCGGCGATAAACTCATCTTT.

Only a few counts were recorded for this clone. A read error likely explains this, since a far larger clone differs by one base. V usage is TRDV2 and J usage is TRDJ3, with D possibly TRDD3 on 5 matching bases. Germline CDR1 is GEAIGNYY and CDR2 is EKD. The CDR3 consists of 18 residues. Trimming took off 0 bases at V and 2 bases at J, with 13 bases between the two ends. The CDR3: CACDTVLEDTWDTRQMFF. In nucleotides, the CDR3 is TGTGCCTGTGACACCGTACTGGAGGATACCTGGGACACCCGACAGATGTTTTTC.

The rearrangement links TRDV2 to TRDJ3, with 8 positions matching TRDD3. Germline CDR1 and CDR2: GEAIGNYY and EKD. V lost 2 bases, J lost 0 bases, and 5 bases stayed unmatched. This CDR3 comprises 18 residues. This chain's CDR3 is CACDKLGASSWDTRQMFF. The DNA for the CDR3 is TGTGCCTGTGACAAACTGGGGGCGAGCTCCTGGGACACCCGACAGATGTTTTTC.

Notes on this clone: With a far larger clone one base away, a read error is the likely cause. The gene calls are TRDV2 and TRDJ3; possible D gene TRDD3, 6 bases. The CDR3 consists of 20 residues. Germline loops: CDR1 GEAIGNYY, CDR2 EKD. CDR3 in DNA: TGTGCCTGTGACACCGCGGGGATCGGGGAGAGCTCCTGGGACGCCCGACAGATGTTTTTC. As protein: CACDTAGIGESSWDARQMFF.

By share, this clone ranks as large (0.1 to 1%). The sample contains more than one DNA sequence encoding this CDR3. V usage is TRDV2 and J usage is TRDJ1; no firm D call. V lost 0 bases and J lost 4, with 8 bases in between. The CDR3 runs 13 residues. Germline V gives CDR1 GEAIGNYY, CDR2 EKD. This CDR3 reads CACDTWEVDKLIF. CDR3 nucleotides: TGTGCCTGTGACACCTGGGAAGTCGATAAACTCATCTTT.

In its sample, this clone was seen a few times. With a far larger clone one base away, a read error is the likely cause. This chain links TRDV2 with TRDJ3, with 9 positions matching TRDD3. This CDR3 comprises 20 residues. Germline assignment: CDR1 GEAIGNYY and CDR2 EKD. The CDR3 DNA sequence: TGTGCCTGTGATAGAATCCCGACTGGGGGAGCCTCCTGGGACACCCGACAGGTGTTTTTC. The encoded protein is CACDRIPTGGASWDTRQVFF.

This clone was seen a handful of times. A single base separates this from a much larger clone, so it may be a read error. V is TRDV2 and J is TRDJ1; 7 bases are shared with TRDD3. The trim removed 5 bases at V and 4 bases at J, leaving 18 bases unmatched. CDR3 length: 17 residues. CDR1 is GEAIGNYY and CDR2 is EKD in the germline V gene. CDR3 in amino acids: CACVGVPVPGDFDKLIF. The CDR3 DNA sequence: TGTGCCTGTGTCGGAGTTCCGGTACCGGGGGATTTCGATAAACTCATCTTT.

With respect to this clone: It differs at one base from a far larger clone, so likely a read error. This CDR3 is also generated by other DNA sequences in the sample. CDR3 region: CACDPTGGISWDTRQMFF. As DNA, the CDR3 is TGTGCCTGTGACCCCACTGGGGGAATCTCCTGGGACACCCGACAGATGTTTTTC. The rearrangement joins TRDV2 to TRDJ3; 9 bases fit TRDD3. The V gene's germline CDR1 is GEAIGNYY and CDR2 EKD. The V gene end was trimmed by 3 bases and the J gene end by 0 bases; junction bases not matched to a gene: 5. The CDR3 runs to 18 residues.

By frequency in the sample, this clone is large. This chain joins TRDV3 and TRDJ1; 9 bases are shared with TRDD3. Per germline, CDR1 TVYSNPD and CDR2 GDNSRS (reference sequence). The CDR3 extends over 16 amino acids. V dropped 3 bases and J dropped 1; count of bases not matched to a gene: 12. CDR3 protein: CAFRSGYWGSTDKLIF. For the CDR3, the DNA is TGTGCCTTCAGGAGTGGGTACTGGGGGAGCACCGATAAACTCATCTTT. The entire variable domain, with the rest obtained from reference TRDV3 and TRDJ1, is as follows: CDKVTQSSPDQTVASGSEVVLLCTYDTVYSNPDLFWYRIRPDYSFQFVFYGDNSRSEGADFTQGRFSVKHILTQKAFHLVISPVRTEDSATYYCAFRSGYWGSTDKLIFGKGTRVTVEP.

This clone was seen a handful of times. A read error is likely here: a far larger clone is one base away. The sample has other DNA sequences that encode this CDR3 too. This chain connects TRDV2 to TRDJ1; D uncertain. The CDR3 runs to 15 residues. CDR1 is GEAIGNYY and CDR2 is EKD in the germline V gene. Trimming removed 3 bases from V and 2 bases from J, with 15 bases in between. The CDR3 nucleotides are TGTGCCTGTGACCCTCTCGGGCCGAGGACCGATAAACTCATCTTT. Translation gives CACDPLGPRTDKLIF.

By sample fraction, this clone is large. The same CDR3 also results from other DNA sequences found in this sample. The chain carries TRDV2 and TRDJ1; 7 nucleotides agree with TRDD3. The CDR3 contains 14 residues. V lost 3 bases and J lost 3; bases outside the gene matches: 6. Germline loops: CDR1 GEAIGNYY, CDR2 EKD. CDR3: CACDRLGFPDKLIF. Here the CDR3 DNA reads TGTGCCTGTGACCGACTGGGGTTCCCCGATAAACTCATCTTT.

In the case of this clone: This clone may be a read error of a much larger clone one base away. The rearrangement links TRDV2 to TRDJ3; D is perhaps TRDD3 (5 bases). The germline gives CDR1 GEAIGNYY, CDR2 EKD. This CDR3 is 20 amino acids long. Here the CDR3 DNA reads TGTGCCGCGTGCGGTCCGAGAGTCCAGGGGTGGTCCTGGGACTCCCGACAGATGTTTTTC. It yields the protein CAACGPRVQGWSWDSRQMFF.

This clone was recorded a few times. The likely explanation is a read error, given a far larger clone one base away. Other DNA sequences from this sample encode an identical CDR3 as well. The CDR3 DNA reads TGTGCCTGTGACACCGGAGGGATCCATAGCTCCTGGGACACCCGACAGATGTTCTTC. Amino acids: CACDTGGIHSSWDTRQMFF. The chain combines TRDV2 with TRDJ3, with a possible D match to TRDD3 (5 bases). This CDR3 region has 19 residues. Germline assignment: CDR1 GEAIGNYY and CDR2 EKD.

With respect to this clone: A read error is likely here: a far larger clone is one base away. The chain carries TRDV2 and TRDJ1, with D uncertain. This CDR3 contains 17 residues. Between the trimmed V and J ends, which lost 0 bases and 1 base, there was a span of 17 bases. Germline CDR1 and CDR2: GEAIGNYY and EKD. As DNA, the CDR3 is TGTGCCTGTGACACCGTAGGGAAGGATCCTTGCACCGATAAACTCATCTTT. This translates into CACDTVGKDPCTDKLIF.

Concerning this clone itself: A read error is likely here: a far larger clone is one base away. This chain links TRDV2 with TRDJ1, with 11 bases identical to TRDD3. The CDR3 length is 20 residues. The germline V gene encodes CDR1 GEAIGNYY and CDR2 EKD. CDR3 amino acids: CACDTVLSLGDTRTTDKRIF. Here the CDR3 DNA reads TGTGCCTGTGACACCGTACTTAGTTTGGGGGATACGCGTACCACCGATAAACGCATCTTT.

CDR3 region: CACDPIGAAKSWDTRQMFF. For the CDR3, the DNA is TGTGCCTGTGACCCCATAGGGGCGGCGAAGTCCTGGGACACCCGACAGATGTTTTTC. The chain has TRDV2 and TRDJ3; D unclear. V gave up 3 bases and J gave up 1 base, with 18 bases separating them. Germline loops: CDR1 GEAIGNYY, CDR2 EKD. The length of the CDR3 is 19 residues.

Turning to this clone: A much larger clone sits a single nucleotide away, making a read error possible. The chain uses TRDV2 and TRDJ3; TRDD3 matches 11 bases. The CDR3 runs to 22 residues. Germline CDR1 reads GEAIGNYY; CDR2 reads EKD. CDR3 sequence: CACGTVMGDTPKNSWDTRQMFF. The CDR3 DNA follows: TGTGCCTGTGGCACCGTAATGGGGGATACGCCCAAAAACTCCTGGGACACCCGACAGATGTTTTTC.

This clone was counted a few times. A far larger clone is one nucleotide away, so this likely arose from a read error. In the same sample, other DNA sequences code for this CDR3. The rearrangement joins TRDV2 to TRDJ1; tentatively, D is TRDD3 (6 bases). The CDR3 contains 19 residues. In germline, CDR1 is GEAIGNYY, CDR2 EKD. The CDR3 reads CACDTLSDGRDIYTDKLIF. CDR3 sequence (DNA): TGTGCCTGCGACACTCTCTCGGACGGACGGGATATATACACCGATAAACTCATCTTT.

This clone was seen a handful of times. This sequence is one base from a far larger clone and is likely a read error. Other DNA sequences in the sample encode the same CDR3. The chain carries TRDV2 and TRDJ1; D remains unclear. The CDR3 runs 17 residues. CDR1 is GEAIGNYY, CDR2 EKD, per germline. The CDR3 nucleotides are TGTGCCTGTGACACCGTAGGGAAGGATCCTTACACCGATAAACTCATCTTC. Translated, it gives CACDTVGKDPYTDKLIF.

This clone was observed a few times. This sequence is one base from a far larger clone and is likely a read error. The V call is TRDV2, the J call TRDJ1; 7 nucleotides align to TRDD3. Germline values: CDR1 GEAIGNYY, CDR2 EKD. CDR3 size: 15 residues. The CDR3 reads CACDSIGDKADKLTF. The CDR3 region has the DNA TGTGCCTGTGACTCAATAGGGGATAAAGCCGATAAACTCACCTTT.